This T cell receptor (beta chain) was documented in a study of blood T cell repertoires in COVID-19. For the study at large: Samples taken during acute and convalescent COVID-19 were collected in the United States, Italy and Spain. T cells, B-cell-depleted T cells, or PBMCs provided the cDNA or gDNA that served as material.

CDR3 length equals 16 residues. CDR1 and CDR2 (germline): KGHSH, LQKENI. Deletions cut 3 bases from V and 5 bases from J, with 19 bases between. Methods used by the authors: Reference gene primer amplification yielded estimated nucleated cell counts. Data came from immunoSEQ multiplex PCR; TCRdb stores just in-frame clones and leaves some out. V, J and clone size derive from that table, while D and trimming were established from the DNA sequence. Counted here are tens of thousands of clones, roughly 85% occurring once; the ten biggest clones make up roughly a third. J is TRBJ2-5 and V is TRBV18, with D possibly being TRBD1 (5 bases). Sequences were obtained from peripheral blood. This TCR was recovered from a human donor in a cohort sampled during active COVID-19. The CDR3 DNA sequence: TGTGCCAGCTCACCCAATTTGCAGGGCCCAGGGGAGACCCAGTACTTC. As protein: CASSPNLQGPGETQYF.